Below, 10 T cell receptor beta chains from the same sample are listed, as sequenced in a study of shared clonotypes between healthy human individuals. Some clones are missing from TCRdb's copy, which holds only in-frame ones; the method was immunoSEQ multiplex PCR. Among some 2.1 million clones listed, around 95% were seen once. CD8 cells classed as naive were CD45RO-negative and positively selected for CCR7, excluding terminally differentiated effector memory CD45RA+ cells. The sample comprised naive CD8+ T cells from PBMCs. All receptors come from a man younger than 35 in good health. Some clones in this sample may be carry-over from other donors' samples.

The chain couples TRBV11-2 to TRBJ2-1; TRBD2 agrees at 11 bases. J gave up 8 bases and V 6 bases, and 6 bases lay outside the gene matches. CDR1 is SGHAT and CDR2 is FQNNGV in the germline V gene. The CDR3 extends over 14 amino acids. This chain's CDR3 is CASRGSGRGHEQFF. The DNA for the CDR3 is TGTGCCAGCAGGGGTAGCGGGAGGGGCCATGAGCAGTTCTTC.

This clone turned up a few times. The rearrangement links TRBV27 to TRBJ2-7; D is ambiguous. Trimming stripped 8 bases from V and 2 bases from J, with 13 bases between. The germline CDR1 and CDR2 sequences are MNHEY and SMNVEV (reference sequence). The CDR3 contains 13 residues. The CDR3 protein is CASGSGTTYEQYF. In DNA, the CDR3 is TGTGCCAGCGGTTCGGGTACCACCTACGAGCAGTACTTC.

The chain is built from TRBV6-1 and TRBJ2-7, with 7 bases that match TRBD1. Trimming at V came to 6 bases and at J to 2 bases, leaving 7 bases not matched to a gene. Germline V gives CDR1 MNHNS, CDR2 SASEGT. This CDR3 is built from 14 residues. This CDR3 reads CASRFGTAPYEQYF. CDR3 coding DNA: TGTGCCAGCAGGTTCGGGACAGCGCCCTACGAGCAGTACTTC.

For the CDR3, the DNA is TGTGCCAGCAGTTTAACTACGACATACAATGAGCAGTTCTTC. This encodes CASSLTTTYNEQFF. The V gene is TRBV27, the J gene TRBJ2-1; D not resolved. The CDR3 is made up of 14 amino acids. The ends were cut back, 2 bases at V and 4 bases at J, with 9 bases in the middle. Germline values: CDR1 MNHEY, CDR2 SMNVEV (reference sequence).

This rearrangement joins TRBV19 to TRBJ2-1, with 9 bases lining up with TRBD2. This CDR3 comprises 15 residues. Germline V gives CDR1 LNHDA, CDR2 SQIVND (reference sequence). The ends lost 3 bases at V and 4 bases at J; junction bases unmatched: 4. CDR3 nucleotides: TGTGCCAGTAGTATTAAGCGGGAGGTTTACAATGAGCAGTTCTTC. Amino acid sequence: CASSIKREVYNEQFF. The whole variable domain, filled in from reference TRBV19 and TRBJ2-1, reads DGGITQSPKYLFRKEGQNVTLSCEQNLNHDAMYWYRQDPGQGLRLIYYSQIVNDFQKGDIAEGYSVSREKKESFPLTVTSAQKNPTAFYLCASSIKREVYNEQFFGPGTRLTVL.

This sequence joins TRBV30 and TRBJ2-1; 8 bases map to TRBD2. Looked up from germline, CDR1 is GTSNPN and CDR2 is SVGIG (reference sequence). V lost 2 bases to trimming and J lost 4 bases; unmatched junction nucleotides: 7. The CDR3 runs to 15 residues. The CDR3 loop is CAWSFSSGPYNEQFF. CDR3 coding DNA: TGTGCCTGGAGTTTCTCTAGCGGGCCTTACAATGAGCAGTTCTTC.

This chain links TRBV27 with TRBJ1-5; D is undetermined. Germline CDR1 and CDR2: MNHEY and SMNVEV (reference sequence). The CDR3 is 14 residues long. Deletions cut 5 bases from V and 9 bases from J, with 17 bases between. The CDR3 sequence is CASSLGRAASPQHF. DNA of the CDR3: TGTGCCAGCAGTCTCGGACGGGCTGCGTCGCCCCAGCATTTT.

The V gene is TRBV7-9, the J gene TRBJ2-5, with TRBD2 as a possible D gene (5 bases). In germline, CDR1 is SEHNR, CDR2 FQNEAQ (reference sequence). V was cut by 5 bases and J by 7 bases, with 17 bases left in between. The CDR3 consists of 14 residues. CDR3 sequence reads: CASSPEFGAVTQYF. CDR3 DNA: TGTGCCAGCAGCCCAGAATTTGGAGCGGTGACCCAGTACTTC. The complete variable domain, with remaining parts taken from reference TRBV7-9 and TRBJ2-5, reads DTGVSQNPRHKITKRGQNVTFRCDPISEHNRLYWYRQTLGQGPEFLTYFQNEAQLEKSRLLSDRFSAERPKGSFSTLEIQRTEQGDSAMYLCASSPEFGAVTQYFGPGTRLLVL.

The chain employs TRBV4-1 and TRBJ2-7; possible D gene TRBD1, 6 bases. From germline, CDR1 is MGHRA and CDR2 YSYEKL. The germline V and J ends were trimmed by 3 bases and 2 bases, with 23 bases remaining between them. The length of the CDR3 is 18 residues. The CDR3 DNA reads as TGCGCCAGCAGCCAGTTCGAAGGGAACAGGGTGGGCCCCTACGAGCAGTACTTC. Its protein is CASSQFEGNRVGPYEQYF.

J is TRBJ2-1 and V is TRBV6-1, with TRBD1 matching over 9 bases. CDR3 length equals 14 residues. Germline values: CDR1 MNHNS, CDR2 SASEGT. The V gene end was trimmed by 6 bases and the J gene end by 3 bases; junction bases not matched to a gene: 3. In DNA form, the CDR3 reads TGTGCCAGCAGACCGGGACAGGGCTACAATGAGCAGTTCTTC. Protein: CASRPGQGYNEQFF.